A selection of T cell receptor beta chains follows, all from one sample in a study of cytomegalovirus exposure and HLA in healthy donors. Sequencing was performed with immunoSEQ multiplex PCR; in TCRdb, only in-frame clones are kept and a portion is missing. The data show some 85,000 clones, over 70% seen once. Sequencing was carried out using PBMCs. The receptors derive from a man in his late teens or twenties in good health and CMV-seropositive. CDR3s include the opening cysteine and the closing phenylalanine or tryptophan. The order of the fields is J gene, D gene, CDR3 length, clone size, V gene, CDR3 DNA, CDR3 protein. D genes are given only for firm matches. For some rows the clone size is stated as once, few or many, or as a class when expanded; others skip it.

J: TRBJ2-5
D: -
length: 11
size: -
V: TRBV29-1
DNA: TGCAGCGGTAGACAGGTGGAGACCCAGTACTTC
CDR3: CSGRQVETQYF

J: TRBJ2-6
D: TRBD1
length: 15
size: -
V: TRBV2
DNA: TGTGCCAGCGTGAGACAGGGTTCTGGGGCCAACGTCCTGACTTTC
CDR3: CASVRQGSGANVLTF

J: TRBJ2-5
D: TRBD2
length: 14
size: -
V: TRBV7-9
DNA: TGTGCCAGCAGCTATACTAGCGGCCAAGAGACCCAGTACTTC
CDR3: CASSYTSGQETQYF

J: TRBJ1-1
D: -
length: 15
size: few
V: TRBV6-1
DNA: TGTGCCAGCAGTGAATTTCTGTTACAGAACACTGAAGCTTTCTTT
CDR3: CASSEFLLQNTEAFF

J: TRBJ2-3
D: TRBD1
length: 14
size: -
V: TRBV10-3
DNA: TGTGCCATCAGTACTGACAGGGGTTCCCATGTGCAGTATTTT
CDR3: CAISTDRGSHVQYF

J: TRBJ2-7
D: -
length: 15
size: once
V: TRBV5-1
DNA: TGCGCCAGCAGCTTGGAGACTCAGGGCCAGGACGAGCAGTACTTC
CDR3: CASSLETQGQDEQYF

J: TRBJ1-1
D: -
length: 13
size: -
V: TRBV7-8
DNA: TGTGCCAGCAGCTCAGGGGTGAACACTGAAGCTTTCTTT
CDR3: CASSSGVNTEAFF

J: TRBJ2-5
D: -
length: 14
size: -
V: TRBV2
DNA: TGTGCCAGCAGTGAGGGGCGGGGCGGAGAGACCCAGTACTTC
CDR3: CASSEGRGGETQYF

J: TRBJ2-7
D: TRBD2
length: 15
size: -
V: TRBV7-6
DNA: TGTGCCAGCAGCGGAACACTAGCGGGACCCTACGAGCAGTACTTC
CDR3: CASSGTLAGPYEQYF

J: TRBJ2-5
D: -
length: 14
size: -
V: TRBV5-1
DNA: TGCGCCAGCAGCCCTCGACAGAGTCGGGAGACCCAGTACTTC
CDR3: CASSPRQSRETQYF

J: TRBJ1-5
D: -
length: 14
size: -
V: TRBV5-1
DNA: TGCGCCAGCAGCTTCGGAGGGGCGTGGGAGCCCCAGCATTTT
CDR3: CASSFGGAWEPQHF

J: TRBJ1-1
D: TRBD1
length: 13
size: -
V: TRBV4-1
DNA: TGCGCCAGCAGCCAGACAGGGGCGAGGGTAGCTTTCTTT
CDR3: CASSQTGARVAFF

J: TRBJ1-3
D: -
length: 15
size: few
V: TRBV7-2
DNA: TGTGCCAGCAGGTTGACAGCCTTTCCTGGAAACACCATATATTTT
CDR3: CASRLTAFPGNTIYF

J: TRBJ1-5
D: TRBD1
length: 13
size: -
V: TRBV6-1
DNA: TGTGCCAGCCTCCGGGACAGGAATCAGCCCCAGCATTTT
CDR3: CASLRDRNQPQHF

J: TRBJ1-2
D: -
length: 16
size: -
V: TRBV5-4
DNA: TGTGCCAGCAGCTCCACGACAGGACAATTTGACTATGGCTACACCTTC
CDR3: CASSSTTGQFDYGYTF

J: TRBJ2-7
D: TRBD2
length: 13
size: -
V: TRBV7-7
DNA: TGTGCTAGCAGCTTACGCCTAGCGGCCGAGCAGTACTTC
CDR3: CASSLRLAAEQYF

J: TRBJ2-1
D: -
length: 15
size: -
V: TRBV9
DNA: TGTGCCAGCAGCGTAGGAGTAGGGGTCCAGAATGAGCAGTTCTTC
CDR3: CASSVGVGVQNEQFF

J: TRBJ2-5
D: -
length: 12
size: -
V: TRBV29-1
DNA: TGCAGCGTTATAGTAGGAGGCCAGACCCAGTACTTC
CDR3: CSVIVGGQTQYF

J: TRBJ1-5
D: -
length: 14
size: -
V: TRBV19
DNA: TGTGCCAGTAGCTTGACAGGTATTCATCAGCCCCAGCATTTT
CDR3: CASSLTGIHQPQHF

J: TRBJ1-1
D: -
length: 13
size: -
V: TRBV6-5
DNA: TGTGCCAGCAAGGAGAGGGCGGGGACTGAAGCTTTCTTT
CDR3: CASKERAGTEAFF

J: TRBJ2-1
D: -
length: 12
size: once
V: TRBV6-5
DNA: TGTGCCAGCAGTTACAGGACGGGAGAGCAGTTCTTC
CDR3: CASSYRTGEQFF

J: TRBJ1-1
D: TRBD1
length: 16
size: -
V: TRBV4-2
DNA: TGTGCCAGCAGCCAAGACTTTCTCCAGGGGGGTACTGAAGCTTTCTTT
CDR3: CASSQDFLQGGTEAFF

J: TRBJ2-7
D: TRBD1
length: 16
size: few
V: TRBV25-1
DNA: TGTGCCAGCAGTGAACCTCTGGACAGGGGCGCCTACGAGCAGTACTTC
CDR3: CASSEPLDRGAYEQYF

J: TRBJ1-5
D: -
length: 14
size: -
V: TRBV28
DNA: TGTGCCAGCAGTTTTCGGAGTAGCAATCAGCCCCAGCATTTT
CDR3: CASSFRSSNQPQHF

J: TRBJ2-3
D: -
length: 16
size: -
V: TRBV9
DNA: TGTGCCAGCAGCGTAGTGACGGCGGAGCCCCGGGATACGCAGTATTTT
CDR3: CASSVVTAEPRDTQYF

J: TRBJ2-3
D: TRBD2
length: 18
size: -
V: TRBV4-1
DNA: TGCGCCAGCAGCCAAGTCCCGGTGCTAGCGGGAGGGTCCGATACGCAGTATTTT
CDR3: CASSQVPVLAGGSDTQYF

J: TRBJ1-5
D: TRBD1
length: 15
size: -
V: TRBV28
DNA: TGTGCCAGCAGTAGCGGGACAGGCGTAGGTCAGCCCCAGCATTTT
CDR3: CASSSGTGVGQPQHF

J: TRBJ2-1
D: TRBD2
length: 15
size: -
V: TRBV28
DNA: TGTGCCAGCAGTTGGACTAGCGGGAGAGACAATGAGCAGTTCTTC
CDR3: CASSWTSGRDNEQFF

J: TRBJ1-1
D: -
length: 13
size: -
V: TRBV2
DNA: TGTGCCAGTAGGGGGAACCCGGGCACTGAAGCTTTCTTT
CDR3: CASRGNPGTEAFF

J: TRBJ1-5
D: -
length: 12
size: -
V: TRBV19
DNA: TGTGCCAGTAGTCCCCAGCGTCAGCCCCAGCATTTT
CDR3: CASSPQRQPQHF

J: TRBJ1-1
D: -
length: 16
size: -
V: TRBV28
DNA: TGTGCCAGCAGTCCTTACAGGGAGCTGATGAACACTGAAGCTTTCTTT
CDR3: CASSPYRELMNTEAFF

J: TRBJ1-2
D: -
length: 12
size: -
V: TRBV6-5
DNA: TGTGCCAGCAGTTACGAGGGTACAGGCTACACCTTC
CDR3: CASSYEGTGYTF

J: TRBJ2-6
D: -
length: 17
size: once
V: TRBV7-9
DNA: TGTGCCAGCAGCTTAACGTCAGGGGTTTCTGGGGCCAACGTCCTGACTTTC
CDR3: CASSLTSGVSGANVLTF

J: TRBJ2-6
D: -
length: 15
size: -
V: TRBV16
DNA: TGTGCCAGCAGCCAAGTCAACTCTGGGGCCAACGTCCTGACTTTC
CDR3: CASSQVNSGANVLTF

J: TRBJ1-1
D: -
length: 14
size: -
V: TRBV28
DNA: TGTGCCAGCAGTTCTGGGGGCCGCGGCACTGAAGCTTTCTTT
CDR3: CASSSGGRGTEAFF

J: TRBJ2-1
D: TRBD1
length: 17
size: -
V: TRBV25-1
DNA: TGTGCCAGCAGTGATTGGGGCAGGGGGCACTCCTACAATGAGCAGTTCTTC
CDR3: CASSDWGRGHSYNEQFF